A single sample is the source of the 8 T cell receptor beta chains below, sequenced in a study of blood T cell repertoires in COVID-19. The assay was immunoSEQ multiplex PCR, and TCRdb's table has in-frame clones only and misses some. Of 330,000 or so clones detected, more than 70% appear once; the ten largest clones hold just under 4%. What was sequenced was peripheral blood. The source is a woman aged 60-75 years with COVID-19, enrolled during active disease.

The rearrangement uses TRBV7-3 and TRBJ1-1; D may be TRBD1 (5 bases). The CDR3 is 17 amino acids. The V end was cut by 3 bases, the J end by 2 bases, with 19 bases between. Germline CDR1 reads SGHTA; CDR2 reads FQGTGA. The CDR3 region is CASSLYSTPTGNTEAFF. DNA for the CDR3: TGTGCCAGCAGCTTGTACTCTACCCCAACAGGAAACACTGAAGCTTTCTTT.

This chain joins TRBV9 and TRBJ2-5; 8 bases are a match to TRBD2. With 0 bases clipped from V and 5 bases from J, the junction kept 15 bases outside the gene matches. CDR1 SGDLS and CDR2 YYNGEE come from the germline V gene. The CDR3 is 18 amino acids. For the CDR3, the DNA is TGTGCCAGCAGCGTAGGAGTTGGGGTAGCGGGGCTGGGGGAGACCCAGTACTTC. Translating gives CASSVGVGVAGLGETQYF.

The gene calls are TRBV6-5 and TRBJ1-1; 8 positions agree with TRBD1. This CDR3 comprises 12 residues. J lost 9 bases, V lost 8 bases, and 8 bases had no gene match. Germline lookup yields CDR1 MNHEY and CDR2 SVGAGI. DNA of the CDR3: TGTGCCAGCGAGGACAGGGAGGGAAAAGCTTTCTTT. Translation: CASEDREGKAFF.

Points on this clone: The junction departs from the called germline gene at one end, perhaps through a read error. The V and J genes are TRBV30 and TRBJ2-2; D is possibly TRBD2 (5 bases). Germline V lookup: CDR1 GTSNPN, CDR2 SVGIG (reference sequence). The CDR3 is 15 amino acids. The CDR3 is CARSLRRGTTGELFF. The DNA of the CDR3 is TGTGCCCGGAGTTTGAGACGGGGAACCACCGGGGAGCTGTTTTTT.

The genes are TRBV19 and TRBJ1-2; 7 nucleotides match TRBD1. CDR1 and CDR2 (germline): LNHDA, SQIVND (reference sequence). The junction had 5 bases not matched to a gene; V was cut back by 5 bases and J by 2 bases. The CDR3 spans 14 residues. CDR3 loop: CASSPGTANYGYTF. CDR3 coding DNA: TGTGCCAGTAGTCCCGGGACAGCCAACTATGGCTACACCTTC. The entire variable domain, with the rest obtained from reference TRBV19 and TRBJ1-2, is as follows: DGGITQSPKYLFRKEGQNVTLSCEQNLNHDAMYWYRQDPGQGLRLIYYSQIVNDFQKGDIAEGYSVSREKKESFPLTVTSAQKNPTAFYLCASSPGTANYGYTFGSGTRLTVV.

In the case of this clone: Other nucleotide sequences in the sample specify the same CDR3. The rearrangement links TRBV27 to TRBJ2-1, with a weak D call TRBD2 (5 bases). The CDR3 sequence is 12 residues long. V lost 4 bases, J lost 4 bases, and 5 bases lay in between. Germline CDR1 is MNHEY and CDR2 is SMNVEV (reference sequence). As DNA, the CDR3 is TGTGCCAGCAGTTCGGGGTACAATGAGCAGTTCTTC. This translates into CASSSGYNEQFF.

This CDR3 reads CASARGGRETQYF. CDR3 DNA: TGTGCCAGCGCGCGGGGGGGCCGAGAGACCCAGTACTTC. The rearrangement links TRBV6-5 to TRBJ2-5; 9 nucleotides match TRBD2. With V trimmed by 8 bases and J by 4 bases, 5 bases remained unmatched. This CDR3 is 13 amino acids long. Germline-derived CDR1 and CDR2 are MNHEY and SVGAGI.

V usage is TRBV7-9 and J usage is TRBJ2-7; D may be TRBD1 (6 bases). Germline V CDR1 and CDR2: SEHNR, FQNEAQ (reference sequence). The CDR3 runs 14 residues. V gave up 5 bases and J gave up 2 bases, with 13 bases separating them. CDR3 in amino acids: CASSIGTPAYEQYF. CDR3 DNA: TGTGCCAGCAGCATCGGGACACCTGCCTACGAGCAGTACTTC.